The sample holds many counts of the clone carrying this TCR beta chain. What it binds is unknown. The sample belongs to a study of response to subunit inactivated influenza vaccine. Overall study findings and caveats: Authors suggested each seasonal flu vaccination may recruit only limited numbers of new T cells.

Per germline, CDR1 MNHNS and CDR2 SASEGT. V dropped 6 bases and J dropped 9; count of bases not matched to a gene: 6. The CDR3 is made up of 14 amino acids. MiXCR, applied by TCRdb to the RT-PCR reads, yields one record per CDR3 protein. The data show 500,000 to 550,000 distinct CDR3 sequences, about 8% seen once. The starting material was PBMCs from blood, obtained less than 30 months after vaccination. The chain joins TRBV6-1 to TRBJ1-6; 9 bases are shared with TRBD1. The sequence came from a man between 50 and 69 years old who received an inactivated influenza vaccine. The chain's CDR3 is CASRGQGGSSPLHF. The CDR3 nucleotides read TGTGCCAGCAGGGGACAGGGAGGAAGTTCACCCCTCCACTTT.